One and the same sample provided the 4 T cell receptor beta chains below, sequenced in a study of T cell responses to AZD1222 COVID-19 vaccine. Assay used: immunoSEQ multiplex PCR; TCRdb lists only in-frame clones, some missing. In the table there are some 110,000 clones, 92% of which are singletons. The material was peripheral blood, obtained on day 0 of AZD1222 vaccination. The receptors derive from an adult in good health.

The chain has TRBV7-9 and TRBJ1-5; 8 nucleotides match TRBD1. Germline assignment: CDR1 SEHNR and CDR2 FQNEAQ (reference sequence). J lost 4 bases, V lost 2 bases, and 4 bases had no gene match. The CDR3 is 15 residues long. In nucleotides, the CDR3 is TGTGCCAGCAGCTTACTGGGACAGGCTAATCAGCCCCAGCATTTT. Residues: CASSLLGQANQPQHF. Drawing the rest from reference TRBV7-9 and TRBJ1-5, the complete variable domain is DTGVSQNPRHKITKRGQNVTFRCDPISEHNRLYWYRQTLGQGPEFLTYFQNEAQLEKSRLLSDRFSAERPKGSFSTLEIQRTEQGDSAMYLCASSLLGQANQPQHFGDGTRLSIL.

This chain connects TRBV5-6 to TRBJ1-4, with D perhaps TRBD1 (6 bases). The length of the CDR3 is 15 residues. V was cut by 4 bases and J by 8 bases, with 18 bases left in between. The V gene's germline CDR1 is SGHDT and CDR2 YYEEEE. The CDR3 here is CASSQTGLGREKLFF. DNA of the CDR3: TGTGCCAGCAGCCAAACAGGGTTAGGTAGAGAAAAACTGTTTTTT.

The J gene is TRBJ1-4, the V gene TRBV25-1; unclear D gene. This CDR3 region has 13 residues. V lost 7 bases and J lost 6, with 12 bases in between. The germline V gene has CDR1 MGHDK and CDR2 SYGVNS. The CDR3 protein is CASNDDRDEKLFF. DNA of the CDR3: TGTGCCAGCAATGACGACCGGGATGAAAAACTGTTTTTT.

Worth noting for this clone: Relative to the germline gene, one junction end is altered; a read error may explain this. The chain carries TRBV7-9 and TRBJ2-5; D might be TRBD1 or TRBD2, each matching 5 bases. This CDR3 contains 11 residues. CDR1 and CDR2 (germline): SEHNR, FQNEAQ (reference sequence). CDR3 residues: CASRWDGRWDF. The DNA of the CDR3 is TGTGCCAGCAGGTGGGACGGACGGTGGGACTTC.